The T cell receptor (beta chain) described here comes from a study of T cells in Graves' hyperthyroidism and ophthalmopathy. Study background: Peripheral blood was secured at the point of initial diagnosis, before any treatment.

This clonotype was picked up many times. Its cognate antigen is unknown. Researchers amplified the TCR beta CDR3 regions from RNA transcripts. The HTBI primer set served for first-round RT-PCR of the TCR CDR3. In TCRdb, the multiplex PCR reads were re-called with MiXCR into one record per CDR3 protein. In the table there are approximately 600,000 distinct CDR3 sequences, roughly 17% of which are singletons. The CDR3 is 14 amino acids. V was pared by 7 bases and J by 10 bases, with 6 bases of the junction left unmatched. CDR1 is SGHTA, CDR2 FQGNSA, per germline. Graves' hyperthyroidism was deemed stable absent ophthalmopathy progression within 18 months. Whole-study results and caveats: Researchers found most expanded thyroid clonotypes above 0.001 in blood as well. The model identified upcoming ophthalmopathy a median approximately 6.5 months ahead of onset.

The gene calls are TRBV7-2 and TRBJ2-4, with 14 bases lining up with TRBD2. The sample consisted of blood. This receptor was taken from a woman in her 30s with Graves' hyperthyroidism. CDR3 in amino acids: CASTGTSGSTIQYF. Written as DNA, the CDR3 is TGTGCCAGCACCGGGACTAGCGGGAGTACAATTCAGTACTTC.